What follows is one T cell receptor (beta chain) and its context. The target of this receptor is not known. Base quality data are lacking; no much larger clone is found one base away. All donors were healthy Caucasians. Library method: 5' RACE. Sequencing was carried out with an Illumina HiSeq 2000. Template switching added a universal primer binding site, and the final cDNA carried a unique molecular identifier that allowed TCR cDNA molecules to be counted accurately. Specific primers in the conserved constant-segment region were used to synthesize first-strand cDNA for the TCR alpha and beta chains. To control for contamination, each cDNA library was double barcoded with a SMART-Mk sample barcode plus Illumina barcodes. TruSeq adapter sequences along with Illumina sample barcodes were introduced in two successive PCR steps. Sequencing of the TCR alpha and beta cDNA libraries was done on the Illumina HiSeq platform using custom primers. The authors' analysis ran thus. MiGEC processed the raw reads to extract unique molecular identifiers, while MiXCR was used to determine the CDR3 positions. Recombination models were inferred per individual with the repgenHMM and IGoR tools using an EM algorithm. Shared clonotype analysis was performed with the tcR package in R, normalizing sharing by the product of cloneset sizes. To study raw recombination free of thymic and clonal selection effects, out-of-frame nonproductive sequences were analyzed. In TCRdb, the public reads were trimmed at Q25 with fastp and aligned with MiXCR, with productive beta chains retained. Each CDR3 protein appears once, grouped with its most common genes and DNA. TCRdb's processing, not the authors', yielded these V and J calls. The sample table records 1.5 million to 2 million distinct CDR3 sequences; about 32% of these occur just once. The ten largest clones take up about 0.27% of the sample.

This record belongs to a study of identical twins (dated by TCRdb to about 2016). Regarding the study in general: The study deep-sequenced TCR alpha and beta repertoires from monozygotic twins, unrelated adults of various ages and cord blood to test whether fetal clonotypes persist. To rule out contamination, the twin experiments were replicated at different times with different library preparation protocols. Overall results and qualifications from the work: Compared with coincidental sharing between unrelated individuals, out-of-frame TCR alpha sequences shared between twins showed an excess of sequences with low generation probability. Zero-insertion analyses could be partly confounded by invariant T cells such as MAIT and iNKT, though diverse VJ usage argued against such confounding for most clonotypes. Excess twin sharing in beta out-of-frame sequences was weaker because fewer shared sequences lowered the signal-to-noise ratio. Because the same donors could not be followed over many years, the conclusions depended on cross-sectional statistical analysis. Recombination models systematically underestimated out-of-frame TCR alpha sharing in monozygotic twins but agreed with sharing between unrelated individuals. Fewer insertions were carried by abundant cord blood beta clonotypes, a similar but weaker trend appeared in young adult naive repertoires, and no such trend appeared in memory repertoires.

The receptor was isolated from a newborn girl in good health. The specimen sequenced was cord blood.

The CDR3 reads CASSPLTSGRQTNTGELFF. The DNA is TGTGCCAGCAGTCCACTCACTAGCGGGAGGCAAACGAACACCGGGGAGCTGTTTTTT. This chain joins TRBV27 to TRBJ2-2; 12 of the junction bases match TRBD2. Per the germline V gene (reference sequence), MNHEY is the CDR1 and SMNVEV is the CDR2. Trimming leaves V shorter by 5 bases and J shorter by 0 bases, with the junction holding 10 bases beyond the gene matches. The CDR3 goes from the cysteine to the phenylalanine over 19 residues. CDR3 DNA only is kept here, 57 bases in frame from base 1.